This TCR beta chain stems from a study of T cell clonotyping in hematopoietic cell transplantation. On this clone itself: No antigen is known for it.

Samples: about 28 days before transplant, then days 30, 100 and 180 after. Germline V CDR1 and CDR2: GTSNPN, SVGIG (reference sequence). CDR3 length equals 14 residues. V lost 4 bases, J lost 7 bases, and 14 bases lay in between. Study results and limitations: Higher Inverse Simpson Index values in graft donor and pretransplant recipient predicted broader posttransplant TCR diversity. After transplant, recipient diversity fell while pathologically expanded clonotypes grew through day 180. CD4 and CD8 repertoire contributions could not be separated without sorting.

Using immunoSEQ multiplex PCR, the repertoire was profiled, and TCRdb retains in-frame clones only, with some absent. The sample has 5,000 to 5,500 clones, more than 20% seen once. The V and J genes are TRBV30 and TRBJ1-6; D is ambiguous. This specimen consisted of peripheral blood mononuclear cells, obtained 180 days after allogeneic stem cell transplant. This clonotype was obtained from a male patient aged 40-55 years who had an allogeneic stem cell transplant from an unrelated donor, so the T cells may come from the graft donor. Some clones in this sample may be carry-over from other donors' samples. Here the CDR3 DNA reads TGTGCCTGGACCTTGAACCTGGGGAATTCACCCCTCCACTTT. This encodes CAWTLNLGNSPLHF.